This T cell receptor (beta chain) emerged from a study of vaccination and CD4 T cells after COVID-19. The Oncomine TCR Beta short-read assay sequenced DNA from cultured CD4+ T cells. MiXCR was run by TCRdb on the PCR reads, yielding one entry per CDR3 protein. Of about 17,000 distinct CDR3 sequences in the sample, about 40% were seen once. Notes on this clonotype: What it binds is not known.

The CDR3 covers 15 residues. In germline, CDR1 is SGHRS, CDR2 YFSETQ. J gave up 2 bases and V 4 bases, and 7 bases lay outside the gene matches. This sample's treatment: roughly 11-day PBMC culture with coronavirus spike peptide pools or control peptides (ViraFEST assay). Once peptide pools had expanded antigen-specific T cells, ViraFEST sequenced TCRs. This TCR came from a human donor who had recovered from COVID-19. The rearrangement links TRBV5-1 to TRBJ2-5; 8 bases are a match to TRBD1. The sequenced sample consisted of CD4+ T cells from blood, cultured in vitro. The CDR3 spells CASSQLGQGQETQYF. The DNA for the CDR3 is TGCGCCAGCAGCCAGCTAGGACAGGGTCAAGAGACCCAGTACTTC. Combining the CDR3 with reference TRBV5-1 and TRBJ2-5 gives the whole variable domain KAGVTQTPRYLIKTRGQQVTLSCSPISGHRSVSWYQQTPGQGLQFLFEYFSETQRNKGNFPGRFSGRQFSNSRSEMNVSTLELGDSALYLCASSQLGQGQETQYFGPGTRLLVL.